This T cell receptor (beta chain) is from a study of metastatic and nonmetastatic thyroid tumors. Study as a whole: Peripheral blood and tumor or nodule samples from malignant and benign thyroid patients were compared. Study observations and caveats: The study reportedly found significantly higher TCR beta diversity in malignant thyroid tumors than benign nodules, in blood and tumor.

Not a single patient had been given any form of treatment at any point before undergoing thyroid surgery. The table lists this clone with many counts. Its target is not known. Authors' methods: In papillary thyroid cancer, a distant-metastasis classifier was built using CDR3 differences across clinicopathological groups. TCRdb used MiXCR to call clones anew from the PCR reads. The V and J calls and clone size come from TCRdb's table, not from the authors' own analysis. The data contain 30,000 to 40,000 clones, approximately 15% of them seen just once; the ten biggest clones take up roughly a fifth. The source is a male donor with papillary thyroid cancer or a benign thyroid nodule (not recorded which). Some clones in this sample may be carry-over from other donors' samples. Sequencing was performed on blood.

For the CDR3, the DNA is TGTGCCAGCAGTGCCTCTACCCTAGCGGGAGAGTTCAATGAGCAGTTCTTC. This translates into CASSASTLAGEFNEQFF. The rearrangement links TRBV6-4 to TRBJ2-1; 10 bases align to TRBD2. The CDR3 runs 17 residues. Germline-derived CDR1 and CDR2 are MRHNA and SNTAGT. The J segment lost 6 bases and the V segment lost 4 bases, leaving 12 bases of the junction unmatched.